These 17 T cell receptor beta chains originate from one sample sequenced in a study of blood T cell repertoires in COVID-19. Sequenced by immunoSEQ multiplex PCR; TCRdb stores in-frame clones only, minus some. The sample shows under 150,000 clones, around 82% of them seen only once. The sample comprised peripheral blood. These TCRs come from a woman between 55 and 75 years old with acute or convalescent COVID-19.

The gene calls are TRBV7-9 and TRBJ1-1; TRBD1 matches 10 bases. The V gene end was trimmed by 8 bases and the J gene end by 4 bases; junction bases not matched to a gene: 4. CDR1 and CDR2 (germline): SEHNR, FQNEAQ (reference sequence). The CDR3 loop spans 13 amino acids. As DNA, the CDR3 is TGTGCCAGCCGACAGGGGGCATCCACTGAAGCTTTCTTT. Translated, it gives CASRQGASTEAFF. Supplemented by reference TRBV7-9 and TRBJ1-1, the full variable domain reads DTGVSQNPRHKITKRGQNVTFRCDPISEHNRLYWYRQTLGQGPEFLTYFQNEAQLEKSRLLSDRFSAERPKGSFSTLEIQRTEQGDSAMYLCASRQGASTEAFFGQGTRLTVV.

This clone was seen a single time. CDR3 sequence (DNA): TGTGCCACCAGTGAACCAGGGGTGGCACAGCCCCAGCATTTT. Translation: CATSEPGVAQPQHF. This chain uses TRBV24-1 with TRBJ1-5, with TRBD1 as a possible D gene (6 bases). CDR3 size: 14 residues. V was pared by 4 bases and J by 7 bases, with 13 bases between. Germline V gene lookup returns CDR1 KGHDR and CDR2 SFDVKD.

Only one count was recorded for this clone. The chain is built from TRBV7-9 and TRBJ2-5; D possibly corresponds to TRBD1 (6 bases). The V end lost 7 bases, the J end lost 1 base, and 10 bases lay between the germline ends. CDR1 is SEHNR and CDR2 is FQNEAQ in the germline V gene (reference sequence). The CDR3 contains 13 residues. The CDR3 protein is CASILGGQETQYF. The CDR3 bases are TGTGCCAGCATCCTAGGGGGCCAAGAGACCCAGTACTTC.

This sequence joins TRBV19 and TRBJ2-6; D possibly corresponds to TRBD1 (6 bases). The CDR3 consists of 16 residues. Germline CDR1 reads LNHDA; CDR2 reads SQIVND (reference sequence). Trimming removed 6 bases from V and 4 bases from J, with 16 bases in between. The CDR3 sequence is CASSYTQGPGANVLTF. As DNA, the CDR3 is TGTGCCAGTAGCTACACACAGGGCCCCGGGGCCAACGTCCTGACTTTC.

V gene TRBV7-8 combines with J gene TRBJ2-5, with 12 nucleotides matching TRBD1. V shed 0 bases and J 5 bases; nucleotides not matched to a gene: 4. The length of the CDR3 is 16 residues. Germline values: CDR1 SGHVS, CDR2 FQNEAQ. The DNA for the CDR3 is TGTGCCAGCAGCTTAGCCGGGACAGGGGGCGAGGAGACCCAGTACTTC. The encoded protein is CASSLAGTGGEETQYF.

V is TRBV27 and J is TRBJ1-6; D remains unclear. The CDR3 loop spans 16 amino acids. From germline, CDR1 is MNHEY and CDR2 SMNVEV (reference sequence). Trimming removed 1 base from V and 6 bases from J, with 13 bases in between. The CDR3 protein is CASSLFSTAPNSPLHF. The CDR3, as DNA: TGTGCCAGCAGTTTATTTTCCACAGCACCTAATTCACCCCTCCACTTT.

This chain joins TRBV9 and TRBJ2-7; the D gene is possibly TRBD1 (6 bases). This CDR3 region has 15 residues. The V end was cut by 4 bases, the J end by 6 bases, with 20 bases between. Germline loops: CDR1 SGDLS, CDR2 YYNGEE. CDR3 amino acids: CASSLQGWSNSEQYF. CDR3 in DNA: TGTGCCAGCAGCCTACAGGGTTGGAGCAATAGCGAGCAGTACTTC.

This clone came up a few times. V and J are TRBV28 and TRBJ1-1, with unresolved D. V lost 2 bases to trimming and J lost 1 base, with 8 bases between them. There are 14 residues in the CDR3. Looked up from germline, CDR1 is MDHEN and CDR2 is SYDVKM. The CDR3 bases are TGTGCCAGCAGTTTACTTGGGCAGAACACTGAAGCTTTCTTT. This sequence encodes CASSLLGQNTEAFF.

The gene calls are TRBV14 and TRBJ2-1; the match to TRBD1 covers 7 bases. From germline, CDR1 is SGHDN and CDR2 FVKESK. V lost 1 base, J lost 8 bases, and 8 bases stayed unmatched. The CDR3 runs to 15 residues. CDR3 amino acids: CASSQGYRGLDEQFF. DNA of the CDR3: TGTGCCAGCAGCCAAGGGTACAGGGGATTGGATGAGCAGTTCTTC.

Here the CDR3 DNA reads TGTGCCAGCACCACCCGGGGGGAGACCCAGTACTTC. It translates to CASTTRGETQYF. V is TRBV28 and J is TRBJ2-5; maybe TRBD2 (6 bases). CDR1 is MDHEN and CDR2 is SYDVKM in the germline V gene. Trimming took off 7 bases at V and 5 bases at J, with 11 bases between the two ends. This CDR3 is 12 amino acids long.

The V call is TRBV5-6, the J call TRBJ1-2; 10 bases are a match to TRBD1. Per the germline V gene, CDR1 is SGHDT and CDR2 is YYEEEE. The CDR3 extends over 15 amino acids. The junction had 5 bases not matched to a gene; V was cut back by 2 bases and J by 4 bases. The CDR3 DNA is TGTGCCAGCAGCTTTCGGGACAGGGGAATCTATGGCTACACCTTC. This encodes CASSFRDRGIYGYTF.

This chain uses TRBV30 with TRBJ1-5; no reliable D call. CDR1 is GTSNPN and CDR2 is SVGIG in the germline V gene (reference sequence). Trimming shortened V by 0 bases and J by 4 bases, and 10 bases separated the two germline ends. The CDR3 has 14 amino acids. The DNA of the CDR3 is TGTGCCTGGAGTGTTGCAGCGCTGAATCAGCCCCAGCATTTT. It specifies CAWSVAALNQPQHF. Filled out from reference TRBV30 and TRBJ1-5, the complete variable domain reads SQTIHQWPATLVQPVGSPLSLECTVEGTSNPNLYWYRQAAGRGLQLLFYSVGIGQISSEVPQNLSASRPQDRQFILSSKKLLLSDSGFYLCAWSVAALNQPQHFGDGTRLSIL.

The chain has TRBV29-1 and TRBJ2-5, with 9 bases that match TRBD2. Looked up from germline, CDR1 is SQVTM and CDR2 is ANQGSEA. V dropped 2 bases and J dropped 7; count of bases not matched to a gene: 8. CDR3 size: 14 residues. CDR3 in DNA: TGCAGCGTTGAATCGGCGGGAGGGGGAGCGACCCAGTACTTC. It specifies CSVESAGGGATQYF.

In nucleotides, the CDR3 is TGTGCCAGCAGCAAACGCATTGACAGGGGGCGCGGATTCGAGGAAGAGACCCAGTACTTC. This codes for CASSKRIDRGRGFEEETQYF. The gene calls are TRBV21-1 and TRBJ2-5; the table gives TRBD1 as D, unverified against the DNA. TRBV21-1 is an annotated pseudogene. CDR3 length: 20 residues.

This chain joins TRBV29-1 and TRBJ2-5; 12 bases are a match to TRBD2. Looked up from germline, CDR1 is SQVTM and CDR2 is ANQGSEA. The CDR3 spans 15 residues. CDR3 residues: CSAIPTSGSGETQYF. CDR3 sequence (DNA): TGCAGTGCCATCCCGACTAGCGGGAGTGGGGAGACCCAGTACTTC.

A word on this clone: Other nucleotide sequences in the sample specify the same CDR3. The genes are TRBV18 and TRBJ2-7, with 10 nucleotides matching TRBD1. Germline CDR1 KGHSH, CDR2 LQKENI. The CDR3 contains 13 residues. V dropped 5 bases and J dropped 3; count of bases not matched to a gene: 1. CDR3 coding DNA: TGTGCCAGCTCAAGGGACAGGGGCTACGAGCAGTACTTC. This translates into CASSRDRGYEQYF.

This chain joins TRBV7-2 and TRBJ2-1; perhaps TRBD1 as D (7 bases). Germline-derived CDR1 and CDR2 are SGHTA and FQGNSA. Trimming left V 2 bases short and J 8 bases short, with 16 bases between. The CDR3 contains 15 residues. The CDR3 loop reads CASSLSEGAGDEQFF. The CDR3 DNA follows: TGTGCCAGCAGCTTATCGGAGGGGGCAGGCGATGAGCAGTTCTTC.